The next 32 T cell receptor beta chains were all read from a single sample in a study of T cell responses to AZD1222 COVID-19 vaccine. Sequencing used immunoSEQ multiplex PCR; TCRdb keeps in-frame clones, though not all of them. In the table there are 65,000 to 90,000 clones, 85% to 90% of which are singletons. Sequenced here: peripheral blood, sampled on day 0 of AZD1222 vaccination. The source of these receptors is an adult in good health.

This clone has a single count. The chain couples TRBV19 to TRBJ1-5; D ambiguous. Trimming shortened V by 0 bases and J by 4 bases, and 4 bases separated the two germline ends. CDR3 size: 13 residues. The germline V gene encodes CDR1 LNHDA and CDR2 SQIVND (reference sequence). Here the CDR3 DNA reads TGTGCCAGTAGTATAGAGGGGAATCAGCCCCAGCATTTT. Translated, it gives CASSIEGNQPQHF.

The V gene is TRBV5-1, the J gene TRBJ2-5, with 7 bases matching TRBD2. Germline V lookup: CDR1 SGHRS, CDR2 YFSETQ. Losses at the gene ends were 4 bases for V and 5 bases for J; bases not matched to a gene: 8. The CDR3 loop spans 14 amino acids. Written as DNA, the CDR3 is TGCGCCAGCAGCCCTGGGGGGGTCAGGGAGACCCAGTACTTC. Amino acids: CASSPGGVRETQYF. The whole variable domain, remainder taken from reference TRBV5-1 and TRBJ2-5, is KAGVTQTPRYLIKTRGQQVTLSCSPISGHRSVSWYQQTPGQGLQFLFEYFSETQRNKGNFPGRFSGRQFSNSRSEMNVSTLELGDSALYLCASSPGGVRETQYFGPGTRLLVL.

V is TRBV19 and J is TRBJ2-2; D possibly corresponds to TRBD2 (6 bases). V dropped 4 bases and J dropped 5 bases, with 14 bases sitting between them. Per the germline V gene, CDR1 is LNHDA and CDR2 is SQIVND (reference sequence). The CDR3 is 15 amino acids. CDR3: CASSNPGLLTGELFF. In nucleotides, the CDR3 is TGTGCCAGTAGTAACCCGGGACTTTTGACCGGGGAGCTGTTTTTT.

The CDR3 region is CATSDWRDSPNEKLFF. DNA of the CDR3: TGTGCCACCAGTGATTGGCGGGACAGTCCTAATGAAAAACTGTTTTTT. The chain joins TRBV24-1 to TRBJ1-4, with TRBD1 matching over 7 bases. Germline V gives CDR1 KGHDR, CDR2 SFDVKD. The trim removed 2 bases at V and 3 bases at J, leaving 5 bases unmatched. The CDR3 has 16 amino acids.

The chain links TRBV7-9 to TRBJ2-2; the D gene is possibly TRBD1 (6 bases). The germline V and J ends were trimmed by 2 bases and 6 bases, with 16 bases remaining between them. The CDR3 runs 16 residues. The V gene's germline CDR1 is SEHNR and CDR2 FQNEAQ (reference sequence). Written as DNA, the CDR3 is TGTGCCAGCAGCTTAACTGGGGGCCTAGGGTCCGGGGAGCTGTTTTTT. Amino acids: CASSLTGGLGSGELFF.

This clone was seen only a few times. The chain couples TRBV18 to TRBJ2-5, with 10 nucleotides matching TRBD1. The CDR3 sequence is 15 residues long. CDR1 is KGHSH, CDR2 LQKENI, per germline. J was trimmed by 5 bases and V by 3 bases; bases with no gene match: 6. As DNA, the CDR3 is TGTGCCAGCTCACCTGGGACAGGGGAAGGGGAGACCCAGTACTTC. This gives the protein CASSPGTGEGETQYF. The full variable domain, completed using reference TRBV18 and TRBJ2-5, is NAGVMQNPRHLVRRRGQEARLRCSPMKGHSHVYWYRQLPEEGLKFMVYLQKENIIDESGMPKERFSAEFPKEGPSILRIQQVVRGDSAAYFCASSPGTGEGETQYFGPGTRLLVL.

The chain has TRBV6-1 and TRBJ1-4; unclear D gene. CDR1 and CDR2 from the germline V gene are MNHNS and SASEGT. Trimming left V 6 bases short and J 2 bases short, with 1 base between. The CDR3 is 11 amino acids. CDR3: CASSTNEKLFF. The CDR3 DNA is TGTGCCAGCAGCACTAATGAAAAACTGTTTTTT.

The chain uses TRBV19 and TRBJ1-2; no clear D gene. CDR1 and CDR2 from the germline V gene are LNHDA and SQIVND (reference sequence). V gave up 7 bases and J gave up 4 bases, with 16 bases separating them. This CDR3 region has 14 residues. The CDR3 DNA reads TGTGCCAGTACCTCGACCCGTTCCGGCTATGGCTACACCTTC. Protein product: CASTSTRSGYGYTF.

V usage is TRBV25-1 and J usage is TRBJ2-6, with TRBD1 identical over 9 bases. The germline V gene encodes CDR1 MGHDK and CDR2 SYGVNS. After removal of 4 bases from V and 1 base from J, the junction contained 5 bases not matched to a gene. The CDR3 consists of 17 residues. CDR3 DNA sequence: TGTGCCAGCAGTGTGGACAGGGGCGGTTCTGGGGCCAACGTCCTGACTTTC. Protein: CASSVDRGGSGANVLTF.

V is TRBV7-2 and J is TRBJ2-5, with 8 bases aligning to TRBD1. Germline V lookup: CDR1 SGHTA, CDR2 FQGNSA. After removal of 8 bases from V and 0 bases from J, the junction contained 8 bases not matched to a gene. The CDR3 sequence is 15 residues long. The CDR3 protein is CASSPGQVYQETQYF. The DNA for the CDR3 is TGTGCCAGCTCTCCGGGACAGGTGTACCAAGAGACCCAGTACTTC. Together with reference TRBV7-2 and TRBJ2-5, the CDR3 gives the full variable domain: GAGVSQSPSNKVTEKGKDVELRCDPISGHTALYWYRQSLGQGLEFLIYFQGNSAPDKSGLPSDRFSAERTGGSVSTLTIQRTQQEDSAVYLCASSPGQVYQETQYFGPGTRLLVL.

In this sample, this clone turned up once. The rearrangement links TRBV5-1 to TRBJ2-7; D is unclear. Germline assignment: CDR1 SGHRS and CDR2 YFSETQ. The CDR3 contains 18 residues. V lost 0 bases, J lost 3 bases, and 22 bases lay in between. The CDR3 DNA follows: TGCGCCAGCAGCTTGGGCCATTATAATCAGTATACCGGCTACGAGCAGTACTTC. This sequence encodes CASSLGHYNQYTGYEQYF.

The chain couples TRBV28 to TRBJ1-5, with D possibly matching TRBD1 (6 bases). Germline V gene sequence: CDR1 MDHEN, CDR2 SYDVKM. The CDR3 length is 12 residues. The V gene lost 10 bases and the J gene lost 6 bases, with 13 bases spanning the gap. This CDR3 reads CAINRESQPQHF. The CDR3 DNA follows: TGTGCCATCAACAGGGAGAGTCAGCCCCAGCATTTT.

The chain recombines TRBV5-1 with TRBJ2-3, with 9 bases matching TRBD2. Germline V CDR1 and CDR2: SGHRS, YFSETQ. This CDR3 comprises 16 residues. The junction had 14 bases not matched to a gene; V was cut back by 6 bases and J by 6 bases. CDR3 nucleotides: TGCGCCAGCACCGTGGCGGTAGCGGGGGTGGCGGATACGCAGTATTTT. Protein product: CASTVAVAGVADTQYF.

This chain connects TRBV5-6 to TRBJ1-1; D is ambiguous. Trimming stripped 0 bases from V and 5 bases from J, with 8 bases between. The CDR3 loop spans 13 amino acids. Germline V CDR1 and CDR2: SGHDT, YYEEEE. The CDR3 DNA is TGTGCCAGCAGCTTGGTACCCCAGACTGAAGCTTTCTTT. Encoded protein: CASSLVPQTEAFF.

The chain joins TRBV30 to TRBJ1-2, with D possibly matching TRBD1 (5 bases). The V gene lost 1 base and the J gene lost 5 bases, with 14 bases spanning the gap. Germline CDR1 and CDR2: GTSNPN and SVGIG (reference sequence). The CDR3 spans 14 residues. The CDR3 DNA is TGTGCCTGGAGTGGACAGCCTCGTGGATATGGCTACACCTTC. This sequence encodes CAWSGQPRGYGYTF.

The chain has TRBV29-1 and TRBJ1-2; no definite D call. The CDR3 sequence is 12 residues long. From germline, CDR1 is SQVTM and CDR2 ANQGSEA. Trimming pared 1 base from V and 6 bases from J, leaving 9 bases between. In DNA form, the CDR3 reads TGCAGCGTTGAAGTCGTATGGGATGGCTACACCTTC. Translated: CSVEVVWDGYTF.

The chain links TRBV29-1 to TRBJ2-7; no clear D. The CDR3 covers 12 residues. The V end lost 7 bases, the J end lost 7 bases, and 17 bases lay between the germline ends. Germline V gene data show CDR1 as SQVTM and CDR2 as ANQGSEA. CDR3 sequence: CSASFTDNEQYF. The CDR3 DNA is TGCAGCGCATCCTTTACTGACAATGAGCAGTACTTC.

V usage is TRBV5-6 and J usage is TRBJ2-7, with 8 bases that match TRBD1. J lost 3 bases, V lost 3 bases, and 5 bases had no gene match. The CDR3 runs to 14 residues. Per germline, CDR1 SGHDT and CDR2 YYEEEE. The CDR3 sequence: CASSSDRVNYEQYF. The CDR3 DNA follows: TGTGCCAGCAGCTCGGACAGGGTGAACTACGAGCAGTACTTC.

This clone was seen once. The chain recombines TRBV19 with TRBJ1-5, with 9 bases lining up with TRBD1. Germline CDR1 LNHDA, CDR2 SQIVND (reference sequence). The CDR3 totals 15 residues. V lost 4 bases to trimming and J lost 3 bases; unmatched junction nucleotides: 4. The CDR3 loop reads CASSRQGGINQPQHF. In nucleotides, the CDR3 is TGTGCCAGTAGTAGACAGGGGGGGATCAATCAGCCCCAGCATTTT.

This clone was picked up one time. This sequence joins TRBV13 and TRBJ2-7; a possible D gene is TRBD1 (7 bases). The ends were cut back, 5 bases at V and 2 bases at J, with 19 bases in the middle. The germline gives CDR1 PRHDT, CDR2 FYEKMQ (reference sequence). The CDR3 spans 16 residues. CDR3 nucleotide sequence: TGTGCCAGCAGCAAGGGAGCCGCGGGACAGCCCTACGAGCAGTACTTC. Protein product: CASSKGAAGQPYEQYF.

This clone was observed a handful of times. This rearrangement joins TRBV28 to TRBJ1-5; D is unresolved. The CDR3 has 15 residues. Deletions cut 6 bases from V and 3 bases from J, with 15 bases between. CDR1 is MDHEN and CDR2 is SYDVKM in the germline V gene. CDR3 amino acids: CASSPLFGSNQPQHF. DNA of the CDR3: TGTGCCAGCAGCCCCCTCTTTGGCTCCAATCAGCCCCAGCATTTT.

This clone was observed once. This chain uses TRBV10-2 with TRBJ1-6; a weak D match, TRBD1 (5 bases). V was shortened by 3 bases and J by 0 bases, with 9 bases between the two germline ends. Germline V gene lookup returns CDR1 WSHSY and CDR2 SAAADI. This CDR3 has 16 residues. The CDR3 DNA reads as TGCGCCAGCAGTGATCGGCAGGGCTCCTATAATTCACCCCTCCACTTT. Encoded protein: CASSDRQGSYNSPLHF.

This chain connects TRBV28 to TRBJ1-5; the D is unclear. Germline CDR1 MDHEN, CDR2 SYDVKM. V was cut by 5 bases and J by 0 bases, with 14 bases left in between. The CDR3 extends over 16 amino acids. CDR3 region: CASSTRTFGSNQPQHF. CDR3 bases: TGTGCCAGCAGTACCCGGACGTTCGGTAGCAATCAGCCCCAGCATTTT.

The chain employs TRBV4-1 and TRBJ1-1, with D maybe TRBD1 (6 bases). The CDR3 covers 15 residues. Per germline, CDR1 MGHRA and CDR2 YSYEKL. Trimming cost V 0 bases and J 4 bases, with 12 bases left between them. The CDR3 DNA follows: TGCGCCAGCAGCCAAGAGGGACATGGGGGCACTGAAGCTTTCTTT. Its translation: CASSQEGHGGTEAFF.

The chain combines TRBV2 with TRBJ2-7, with D perhaps matching TRBD2 (6 bases). Germline V gives CDR1 SNHLY, CDR2 FYNNEI. The V end lost 4 bases, the J end lost 4 bases, and 8 bases lay between the germline ends. The CDR3 runs 12 residues. CDR3 region: CASSVGGYEQYF. For the CDR3, the DNA is TGTGCCAGCAGTGTCGGGGGATACGAGCAGTACTTC.

The chain combines TRBV5-5 with TRBJ2-2, with TRBD1 as a possible D gene (6 bases). Looked up from germline, CDR1 is SGHKS and CDR2 is YYEKEE (reference sequence). The CDR3 has 14 amino acids. V gave up 5 bases and J gave up 4 bases, with 12 bases separating them. Written as DNA, the CDR3 is TGTGCCAGCAGACAGAACAGGGCCACCGGGGAGCTGTTTTTT. Translated: CASRQNRATGELFF.

This rearrangement joins TRBV18 to TRBJ1-5; D might be TRBD1 (5 bases). Germline CDR1 and CDR2: KGHSH and LQKENI. The CDR3 totals 15 residues. V lost 3 bases to trimming and J lost 5 bases, with 14 bases between them. The CDR3 region has the DNA TGTGCCAGCTCACCGGTGGCGGGGGGGTATCAGCCCCAGCATTTT. Residues: CASSPVAGGYQPQHF.

The V gene is TRBV28, the J gene TRBJ1-5; possible D gene TRBD1, 5 bases. Germline V lookup: CDR1 MDHEN, CDR2 SYDVKM. Trimming shortened V by 4 bases and J by 7 bases, and 14 bases separated the two germline ends. The CDR3 spans 14 residues. The CDR3 protein is CASSWGSEGQPQHF. In DNA, the CDR3 is TGTGCCAGCAGTTGGGGGTCAGAGGGACAGCCCCAGCATTTT.

This rearrangement joins TRBV14 to TRBJ2-1; D unclear. Germline CDR1 and CDR2: SGHDN and FVKESK. This CDR3 contains 15 residues. Trimming left V 0 bases short and J 7 bases short, with 13 bases between. CDR3 residues: CASSQDLTSRNEQFF. The CDR3 nucleotides read TGTGCCAGCAGCCAAGATCTAACCAGTCGGAATGAGCAGTTCTTC.

This chain joins TRBV27 and TRBJ1-1, with TRBD1 as a possible D gene (5 bases). The CDR3 runs to 13 residues. V lost 6 bases to trimming and J lost 3 bases, with 11 bases between them. Germline V lookup: CDR1 MNHEY, CDR2 SMNVEV (reference sequence). This chain's CDR3 is CASSRQMDTEAFF. In DNA form, the CDR3 reads TGTGCCAGCAGCCGACAGATGGACACTGAAGCTTTCTTT.

V gene TRBV28 combines with J gene TRBJ2-7; 12 nucleotides match TRBD2. Germline CDR1 MDHEN, CDR2 SYDVKM. Losses at the gene ends were 6 bases for V and 4 bases for J; bases not matched to a gene: 4. The CDR3 has 14 residues. The CDR3 DNA reads as TGTGCCAGCAGACTAGCGGGGGGAACTTACGAGCAGTACTTC. The encoded protein is CASRLAGGTYEQYF.

As DNA, the CDR3 is TGTGCCAGCTCGTTGAAAATCTGGGAGAGTAAGGGCAATCAGCCCCAGCATTTT. Protein product: CASSLKIWESKGNQPQHF. The rearrangement links TRBV18 to TRBJ1-5; no definite D call. Germline CDR1 KGHSH, CDR2 LQKENI. The CDR3 has 18 residues. V lost 6 bases and J lost 2, with 23 bases in between. Full variable domain (remainder filled in from reference TRBV18 and TRBJ1-5): NAGVMQNPRHLVRRRGQEARLRCSPMKGHSHVYWYRQLPEEGLKFMVYLQKENIIDESGMPKERFSAEFPKEGPSILRIQQVVRGDSAAYFCASSLKIWESKGNQPQHFGDGTRLSIL.